This T cell receptor (beta chain) is drawn from a study of circulating CD8 cells and anti-PD-1 response in melanoma. The wider study: Complete or partial response defined responders; stable or progressive disease, non-responders. Findings and limits, study-wide: Most experiments lacked replicates. No tumor material was available, so peptide assays assessed reactivity. Patients included both untreated and previously treated individuals.

Live CD3+CD8+TCRalphabeta+ cells were sorted into four subsets by PD-1 and/or TIGIT. With V trimmed by 0 bases and J by 6 bases, 7 bases remained unmatched. Germline V gene lookup returns CDR1 SGHDT and CDR2 YYEEEE. CDR3 length: 16 amino acids. By sample share, this clonotype is large. The antigen is not known. The QIAseq Immune Repertoire TCR panel built the libraries from roughly 15 ng of total RNA. One entry per CDR3 protein, called by TCRdb with MiXCR from the reads. The table shows 450 to 600 distinct CDR3 sequences, with roughly 9.5% occurring only once. V usage is TRBV5-6 and J usage is TRBJ2-7; 12 positions match TRBD2. This TCR derives from a human donor with melanoma. Sequencing used CD8+ T cells from PBMCs, obtained at baseline or after one month of anti-PD-1 therapy (not recorded which). The CDR3 DNA sequence: TGTGCCAGCAGCTTGGGACTAGCGGGAGAGCTTGGCGAGCAGTACTTC. This translates into CASSLGLAGELGEQYF.